The rows below give T cell receptor beta chains drawn from one sample of a study of regulatory T cells in long-lasting Graves disease. TCRdb ran MiXCR on the multiplex PCR reads and lists one entry per CDR3 protein. The data show just over 600,000 distinct CDR3 sequences, about 16% seen once. The data also belong to a second study, concerning T cells in Graves' hyperthyroidism and ophthalmopathy.

The input for sequencing was peripheral blood mononuclear cells (PBMCs), taken at new diagnosis, from a patient treated with antithyroid drugs. The source is a woman in her twenties or thirties with Graves disease. Both conserved end residues are part of each CDR3. D genes are given only for firm matches. The size entry is marked missing in some rows and otherwise reads once, few, many or a size class.

d_call	v_call	j_call	clone_size	cdr3_aa	cdr3_nt
TRBD2	TRBV6-2/TRBV6-3	TRBJ2-5	once	CASSSPGLAAFGTQYF	TGTGCCAGCAGTTCGCCGGGACTAGCGGCCTTCGGGACCCAGTACTTC
.	TRBV19	TRBJ2-7	few	CASRGDRYEQYF	TGTGCCAGTAGGGGGGACCGTTACGAGCAGTACTTC
.	TRBV6-1	TRBJ1-5	few	CALGSGNQPQHF	TGTGCCCTGGGATCGGGCAATCAGCCCCAGCATTTT
.	TRBV6-1	TRBJ1-6	few	CASQGDGVNSPLHF	TGTGCCAGCCAAGGAGACGGAGTTAATTCACCCCTCCACTTT
TRBD1	TRBV5-1	TRBJ2-7	.	CASTPGQGAGEQYF	TGCGCCAGCACTCCGGGACAGGGGGCGGGAGAGCAGTACTTC
TRBD1	TRBV5-1	TRBJ2-1	few	CASSSDRDFYNEQFF	TGCGCCAGCAGCTCGGACAGGGACTTCTACAATGAGCAGTTCTTC
TRBD1	TRBV29-1	TRBJ2-2	few	CSVATTGGLGAGELFF	TGCAGCGTTGCTACGACAGGGGGCCTCGGCGCCGGGGAGCTGTTTTTT
.	TRBV3-1	TRBJ2-7	many	CASSQAGAYEQYF	TGTGCCAGCAGCCAAGCGGGAGCGTACGAGCAGTACTTC
.	TRBV28	TRBJ2-3	many	CASSFKRQRTDTQYF	TGTGCCAGCAGTTTTAAGCGACAGCGCACAGATACGCAGTATTTT
.	TRBV7-9	TRBJ1-4	many	CASSLVGPGELFF	TGTGCCAGCAGCTTAGTCGGTCCGGGGGAACTGTTTTTT
TRBD1	TRBV19	TRBJ1-4	few	CASSNLDRVDEKLFF	TGTGCCAGTAGTAACCTTGACAGGGTGGACGAAAAACTGTTTTTT
TRBD1	TRBV27	TRBJ2-7	.	CASRGSGTGPYEQYF	TGTGCCAGCAGGGGATCAGGGACAGGGCCCTACGAGCAGTACTTC
.	TRBV28	TRBJ2-7	.	CASSNPGAGTYEQYF	TGTGCCAGCAGCAACCCCGGTGCGGGAACCTACGAGCAGTACTTC
.	TRBV11-2	TRBJ1-2	many	CASSLVAGSYGYTF	TGTGCCAGCAGCTTAGTCGCCGGGAGCTATGGCTACACCTTC
.	TRBV10-3	TRBJ1-1	.	CAIGEHYTEAFF	TGTGCCATCGGCGAACACTACACTGAAGCTTTCTTT
.	TRBV5-5	TRBJ1-2	many	CASSLEPVLEYGYTF	TGTGCCAGCAGCTTGGAACCGGTCTTAGAGTATGGCTACACCTTC
TRBD1	TRBV6-2/TRBV6-3	TRBJ1-6	few	CASRKDRESPLHF	TGTGCCAGCAGGAAGGACAGGGAATCACCCCTCCACTTT
.	TRBV5-1	TRBJ1-2	few	CASSPDSITNYGYTF	TGCGCCAGCAGCCCTGACAGTATTACCAACTATGGCTACACCTTC
TRBD2	TRBV7-2	TRBJ2-6	few	CASSSRTSGGSGANVLTF	TGTGCCAGCAGCTCCCGGACTAGCGGGGGATCTGGGGCCAACGTCCTGACTTTC
.	TRBV28	TRBJ1-5	few	CASSLWNRGTNQPQHF	TGTGCCAGCAGTTTATGGAACCGGGGGACCAATCAGCCCCAGCATTTT
TRBD2	TRBV12-3/TRBV12-4	TRBJ2-3	many	CASTPQGTSGFGTQYF	TGTGCCAGCACCCCACAGGGGACTAGCGGTTTTGGTACGCAGTATTTT
.	TRBV19	TRBJ1-5	.	CASSTLITGFGYSNQPQHF	TGTGCCAGTAGTACTCTAATCACAGGGTTTGGCTATAGCAATCAGCCCCAGCATTTT
TRBD2	TRBV28	TRBJ2-5	many	CASSLWFAGVAGETQYF	TGTGCCAGCAGTTTATGGTTTGCGGGGGTCGCTGGGGAGACCCAGTACTTC
.	TRBV12-3/TRBV12-4	TRBJ1-2	many	CASSLGGRGAGGYGYTF	TGTGCCAGCAGTTTAGGGGGGCGGGGGGCTGGAGGCTATGGCTACACCTTC
.	TRBV7-2	TRBJ1-2	many	CASSPGGRSYGYTF	TGTGCCAGCAGCCCGGGGGGACGGAGCTATGGCTACACCTTC
.	TRBV5-1	TRBJ2-3	.	CASRSSAYSTDTQYF	TGCGCCAGCAGGTCGTCTGCGTACAGCACAGATACGCAGTATTTT
.	TRBV7-9	TRBJ1-1	many	CASSRTQDLNTEAFF	TGTGCCAGCAGCCGCACCCAAGACTTGAACACTGAAGCTTTCTTT
.	TRBV28	TRBJ2-7	many	CASSTGPYEQYF	TGTGCCAGCAGCACGGGACCTTACGAGCAGTACTTC
.	TRBV2	TRBJ1-5	many	CASSVIPDQPQHF	TGTGCCAGCAGTGTTATACCTGACCAGCCCCAGCATTTT
.	TRBV27	TRBJ2-7	many	CASSFAGEGANEQYF	TGTGCCAGCAGTTTCGCGGGGGAGGGGGCGAACGAGCAGTACTTC
TRBD2	TRBV28	TRBJ2-5	.	CASSSPGGETQYF	TGTGCCAGCAGTTCGCCGGGAGGAGAGACCCAGTACTTC
.	TRBV14	TRBJ1-6	.	CASSQLSQSWNSPLHF	TGTGCCAGCAGCCAACTTAGCCAATCGTGGAATTCACCCCTCCACTTT
TRBD1	TRBV12-3/TRBV12-4	TRBJ1-1	many	CASSTQGVAEAFF	TGTGCCAGCAGCACCCAGGGGGTCGCTGAAGCTTTCTTT
.	TRBV6-2/TRBV6-3	TRBJ2-3	many	CASSYRDPGGDTQYF	TGTGCCAGCAGTTACCGGGACCCCGGGGGAGATACGCAGTATTTT
.	TRBV19	TRBJ1-5	.	CASSATVTTTGNQPQHF	TGTGCCAGTAGTGCAACGGTCACAACAACGGGCAATCAGCCCCAGCATTTT
TRBD1	TRBV6-1	TRBJ2-1	many	CASRDRGRFGEQFF	TGTGCCAGCAGGGACAGGGGACGGTTCGGTGAGCAGTTCTTC
.	TRBV2	TRBJ1-3	many	CASKRQFIPHSGNTIYF	TGTGCCAGCAAAAGACAATTTATCCCGCACTCTGGAAACACCATATATTTT
.	TRBV28	TRBJ2-6	few	CASRVPPPNWANVLTF	TGTGCCAGCAGAGTACCCCCCCCTAATTGGGCCAACGTCCTGACTTTC
.	TRBV28	TRBJ1-1	many	CASSLAAGGNTEAFF	TGTGCCAGCAGTTTAGCGGCCGGGGGAAACACTGAAGCTTTCTTT
.	TRBV6-1	TRBJ2-5	.	CASSGGGGGETQYF	TGTGCCAGCAGTGGGGGAGGAGGGGGAGAGACCCAGTACTTC
.	TRBV5-1	TRBJ1-1	many	CASSPAGTEAFF	TGCGCCAGCAGCCCTGCGGGCACTGAAGCTTTCTTT
TRBD2	TRBV6-1	TRBJ2-7	many	CASSVWTSGDYEQYF	TGTGCCAGCAGTGTTTGGACTAGCGGCGATTACGAGCAGTACTTC
.	TRBV18	TRBJ1-1	many	CASSPREGVTEAFF	TGTGCCAGCTCACCACGAGAGGGTGTCACTGAAGCTTTCTTT
.	TRBV6-2/TRBV6-3	TRBJ1-1	few	CASTYGKGEAFF	TGTGCCAGCACGTACGGGAAAGGGGAAGCTTTCTTT
TRBD1	TRBV7-2	TRBJ1-2	many	CASSPGDRGNYGYTF	TGTGCCAGCAGCCCCGGGGACAGGGGGAACTATGGCTACACCTTC
TRBD2	TRBV5-1	TRBJ2-1	many	CASSSSLAGVGNEQFF	TGCGCCAGCAGCTCATCCCTAGCGGGAGTAGGGAATGAGCAGTTCTTC